Many counts were recorded for the clone carrying this TCR beta chain. The record originates from a study of T cells in Graves' hyperthyroidism and ophthalmopathy. Researchers took RNA transcripts and amplified the TCR beta CDR3 regions from them. HTBI primers drove first-round RT-PCR of the TCR CDR3. TCRdb redid the calling of the multiplex PCR reads with MiXCR, one entry per CDR3 protein. This sample carries about 700,000 distinct CDR3 sequences, around 15% of them seen once, and the ten largest clones take more than 8.5%. Specimen: blood. This sequence originates from a woman between 18 and 30 years old with Graves' hyperthyroidism.

The CDR3 DNA follows: TGTGCCAGTGGACAGGGTGTCTACGAGCAGTACTTC. Translation: CASGQGVYEQYF. The chain uses TRBV12-3 or TRBV12-4 and TRBJ2-7, with 8 bases lining up with TRBD1. V trimming: 9 bases; J trimming: 3 bases; junction bases outside the gene matches: 4. CDR3 size: 12 residues.